This entry is about one TCR beta chain. This entry is derived from a study of CD8+CD57+ T cells in acquired aplastic anemia. Before being chosen for sequencing, patients had shown CD8+CD57+ cell expansion by flow cytometry. Patients had undergone no therapy by the time their blood was sampled. The ends were cut back, 6 bases at V and 4 bases at J, with 34 bases in the middle. The CDR3 contains 20 residues. Germline loops: CDR1 DFQATT, CDR2 SNEGSKA (reference sequence). Template material for TCR beta VDJ and CDR3 profiling consisted of genomic DNA. One entry per CDR3 protein, called by TCRdb with MiXCR from the reads. This table holds hundreds of thousands of distinct CDR3 sequences, roughly 82% found once.

The sequence came from a human donor with aplastic anemia. The chain uses TRBV20-1 and TRBJ1-5; tentative D call: TRBD1 (5 bases). Sequenced sample: sorted CD4+, CD8+, or CD8+CD57+ T cells (not recorded which) from PBMCs. The CDR3 DNA follows: TGCAGTGCCCTCGATAGGGATCTTCGCGTAGGGGTCTCGAGAAATCAGCCCCAGCATTTT. Residues: CSALDRDLRVGVSRNQPQHF.